This entry lists 11 T cell receptor beta chains sequenced from one sample in a study of response to subunit inactivated influenza vaccine. TCRdb ran MiXCR on the RT-PCR reads and lists one entry per CDR3 protein. The data contain approximately 170,000 distinct CDR3 sequences, approximately 15% of them seen just once; the ten biggest clones take up about 28%. The sample consisted of CD8+ T cells sorted from PBMCs, taken about 5 days after vaccination. The receptors originated from a man between 50 and 59 years old who received an inactivated influenza vaccine.

A few counts support this clonotype. This sequence joins TRBV28 and TRBJ1-1; 9 bases align to TRBD1. The trim removed 3 bases at V and 3 bases at J, leaving 5 bases unmatched. The germline V gene has CDR1 MDHEN and CDR2 SYDVKM. CDR3 length: 15 residues. CDR3 residues: CASSLIQGADTEAFF. CDR3 nucleotide sequence: TGTGCCAGCAGTTTGATACAGGGGGCGGACACTGAAGCTTTCTTT.

The chain is built from TRBV6-5 and TRBJ1-5; D perhaps matches TRBD1 (5 bases). The CDR3 consists of 17 residues. Germline CDR1 is MNHEY and CDR2 is SVGAGI. V gave up 0 bases and J gave up 0 bases, with 12 bases separating them. CDR3: CASSYSWIGDSNQPQHF. Written as DNA, the CDR3 is TGTGCCAGCAGTTACTCATGGATAGGGGATAGCAATCAGCCCCAGCATTTT.

This clonotype was seen more than once but under ten times. This sequence joins TRBV28 and TRBJ2-3, with 8 bases that match TRBD2. There are 16 residues in the CDR3. V trimming: 1 base; J trimming: 3 bases; junction bases outside the gene matches: 6. Germline V gene lookup returns CDR1 MDHEN and CDR2 SYDVKM. The CDR3 sequence is CASSLLPGGRTDTQYF. The CDR3 nucleotides read TGTGCCAGCAGTTTATTACCGGGAGGGAGAACAGATACGCAGTATTTT.

There are many counts of this clonotype. The J gene is TRBJ2-1, the V gene TRBV20-1, with D perhaps TRBD2 (5 bases). Trimming shortened V by 3 bases and J by 0 bases, and 12 bases separated the two germline ends. From germline, CDR1 is DFQATT and CDR2 SNEGSKA (reference sequence). There are 15 residues in the CDR3. The CDR3 is CSASTLAHSYNEQFF. The CDR3 nucleotides read TGCAGTGCTAGCACTCTAGCCCACTCCTACAATGAGCAGTTCTTC.

This clonotype was found a few times. The J gene is TRBJ1-2, the V gene TRBV20-1; D uncertain. V shed 0 bases and J shed 3 bases, with 8 bases lying between them. The length of the CDR3 is 13 residues. CDR1 is DFQATT and CDR2 is SNEGSKA in the germline V gene (reference sequence). CDR3 bases: TGCAGTGCTAGAGACGGGGAGGACTATGGCTACACCTTC. As protein: CSARDGEDYGYTF.

The chain combines TRBV11-2 with TRBJ2-2; D ambiguous. In germline, CDR1 is SGHAT, CDR2 FQNNGV. Trimming took off 1 base at V and 2 bases at J, with 8 bases between the two ends. This CDR3 spans 15 amino acids. CDR3 in DNA: TGTGCCAGCAGCTTAGCGCCGCTAAACACCGGGGAGCTGTTTTTT. Amino acids: CASSLAPLNTGELFF.

This clonotype was seen more than once but under ten times. In nucleotides, the CDR3 is TGTGCCAGCAGCTTAGTTGCGGGGGAAAGCAATCAGCCCCAGCATTTT. This translates into CASSLVAGESNQPQHF. This chain joins TRBV7-9 and TRBJ1-5; tentatively, D is TRBD1 (5 bases). Looked up from germline, CDR1 is SEHNR and CDR2 is FQNEAQ (reference sequence). V was shortened by 1 base and J by 1 base, with 11 bases between the two germline ends. CDR3 length equals 16 residues.

This clonotype was counted between two and nine times. The chain joins TRBV6-2 or TRBV6-3 to TRBJ2-2; 12 positions agree with TRBD1. The CDR3 runs to 16 residues. Germline V CDR1 and CDR2: MNHEY, SVGEGT. The V gene end was trimmed by 7 bases and the J gene end by 6 bases; junction bases not matched to a gene: 9. The CDR3 DNA reads TGTGCCAGCAACCACCCGGGACAGGGGGCTCCCGGGGAGCTGTTTTTT. It is translated as CASNHPGQGAPGELFF.

The chain recombines TRBV13 with TRBJ1-1, with 9 bases aligning to TRBD1. This CDR3 region has 14 residues. Germline V gene lookup returns CDR1 PRHDT and CDR2 FYEKMQ (reference sequence). The V segment lost 1 base and the J segment 6 bases; nucleotides outside the gene matches: 3. The CDR3 DNA reads TGTGCCAGCAGCTTAGCACAGGGGGCAGCTGAAGCTTTCTTT. It is translated as CASSLAQGAAEAFF. Using reference TRBV13 and TRBJ1-1 for the parts outside the CDR3, the full variable domain is AAGVIQSPRHLIKEKRETATLKCYPIPRHDTVYWYQQGPGQDPQFLISFYEKMQSDKGSIPDRFSAQQFSDYHSELNMSSLELGDSALYFCASSLAQGAAEAFFGQGTRLTVV.

The chain combines TRBV4-2 with TRBJ2-7; D perhaps matches TRBD2 (6 bases). The length of the CDR3 is 16 residues. Deletions cut 4 bases from V and 4 bases from J, with 20 bases between. CDR1 is LGHNA and CDR2 is YNFKEQ in the germline V gene. The CDR3 DNA follows: TGTGCCAGCAGCCCCCTTTCCGGGAGTGCACAATACGAGCAGTACTTC. This translates into CASSPLSGSAQYEQYF.

The chain combines TRBV27 with TRBJ1-5; TRBD1 agrees at 7 bases. Germline V gives CDR1 MNHEY, CDR2 SMNVEV (reference sequence). V lost 2 bases and J lost 2; bases outside the gene matches: 3. CDR3 length: 15 residues. CDR3 loop: CASSLEGAGNQPQHF. Written as DNA, the CDR3 is TGTGCCAGCAGTTTAGAGGGGGCGGGCAATCAGCCCCAGCATTTT.